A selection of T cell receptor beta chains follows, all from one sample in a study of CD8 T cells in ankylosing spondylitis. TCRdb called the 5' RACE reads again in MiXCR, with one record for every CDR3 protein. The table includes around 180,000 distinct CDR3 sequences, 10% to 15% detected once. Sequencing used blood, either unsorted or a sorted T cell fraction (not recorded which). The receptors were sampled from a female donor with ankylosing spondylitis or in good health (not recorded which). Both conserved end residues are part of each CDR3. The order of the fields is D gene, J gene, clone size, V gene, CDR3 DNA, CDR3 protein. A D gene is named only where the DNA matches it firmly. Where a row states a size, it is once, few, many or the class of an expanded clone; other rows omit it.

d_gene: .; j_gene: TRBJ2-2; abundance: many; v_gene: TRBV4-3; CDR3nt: TGCGCCAGCAGCCAAGATCGGGCAGGAAGAGGGGAGCTGTTTTTT; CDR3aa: CASSQDRAGRGELFF
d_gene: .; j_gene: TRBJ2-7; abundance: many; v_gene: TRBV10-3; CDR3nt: TGTGCCACCAAGGGACGCCTCGCCTACGAGCAGTACTTC; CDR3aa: CATKGRLAYEQYF
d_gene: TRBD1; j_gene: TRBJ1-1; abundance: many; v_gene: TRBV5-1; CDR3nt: TGCGCCAGCAGCGTAGACAGGGCCCGGACTGAAGCTTTCTTT; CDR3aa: CASSVDRARTEAFF
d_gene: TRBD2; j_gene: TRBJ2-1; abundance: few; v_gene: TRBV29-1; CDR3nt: TGCAGCGTCCCTAGAGCCTTGGGACTAGCGGGAGGCAATGAGCAGTTCTTC; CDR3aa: CSVPRALGLAGGNEQFF
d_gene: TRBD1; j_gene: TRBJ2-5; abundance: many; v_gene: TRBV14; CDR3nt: TGTGCCAGCAGCCCGCGACAGGGGATCACAGAGACCCAGTACTTC; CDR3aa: CASSPRQGITETQYF
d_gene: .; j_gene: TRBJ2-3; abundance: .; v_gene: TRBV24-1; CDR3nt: TGTGCCATCGCGGGTCGGGGTCAACCCACAGATACGCAGTATTTT; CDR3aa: CAIAGRGQPTDTQYF
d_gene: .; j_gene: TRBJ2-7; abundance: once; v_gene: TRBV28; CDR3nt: TGTACCAGCAGCTCCAGCTCAGGGTGGGGAAACGAGCAGTACTTC; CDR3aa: CTSSSSSGWGNEQYF
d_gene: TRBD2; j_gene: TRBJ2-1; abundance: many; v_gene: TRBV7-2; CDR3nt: TGTGCCAGCAGCCTCGGGACTAGCGGGAGTGGTGAGCAGTTCTTC; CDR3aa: CASSLGTSGSGEQFF
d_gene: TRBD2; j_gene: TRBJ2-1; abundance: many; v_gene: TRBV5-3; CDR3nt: TGTGCCAGAAGCTTGAGAAACGTTGGGAGGGGCAATGAGCAGTTCTTC; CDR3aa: CARSLRNVGRGNEQFF
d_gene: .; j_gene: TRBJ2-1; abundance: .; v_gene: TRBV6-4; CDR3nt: TGTGCCAGTAGTGACTCGATCGATAGGTTCAATGAGCAGTTCTTC; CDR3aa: CASSDSIDRFNEQFF
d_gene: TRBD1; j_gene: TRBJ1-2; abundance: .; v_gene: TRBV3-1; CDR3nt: TGTGCCAGCAGTGGGATCTCGGGACAGGAGGGTCCCCTCTATGGCTACACCTTC; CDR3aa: CASSGISGQEGPLYGYTF
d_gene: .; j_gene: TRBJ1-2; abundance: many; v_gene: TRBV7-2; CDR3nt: TGTGCCAGCAGCTTAGCGCGGGACACCGTTGGTGGCTACACCTTC; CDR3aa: CASSLARDTVGGYTF
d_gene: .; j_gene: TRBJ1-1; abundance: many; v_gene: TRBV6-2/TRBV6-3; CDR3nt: TGTGCCAGCAGTTACTTATCCCGCACTGAAGCTTTCTTT; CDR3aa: CASSYLSRTEAFF
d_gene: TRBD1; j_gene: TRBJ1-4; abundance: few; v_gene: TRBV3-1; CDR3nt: TGTGCCAGCAGCCCTGCAGGGGGCAGGGGTAGCGAAAAACTGTTTTTT; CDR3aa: CASSPAGGRGSEKLFF
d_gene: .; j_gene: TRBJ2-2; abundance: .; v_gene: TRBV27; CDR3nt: TGTGCCAGCAGTTTGGTATTCTGGGGTCCGAACACCGGGGAGCTGTTTTTT; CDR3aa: CASSLVFWGPNTGELFF
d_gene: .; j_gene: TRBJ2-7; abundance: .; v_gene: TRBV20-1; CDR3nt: TGCAGTGCTAGAGATCACGGACCGTCCATGGAGCAGTACTTC; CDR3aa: CSARDHGPSMEQYF
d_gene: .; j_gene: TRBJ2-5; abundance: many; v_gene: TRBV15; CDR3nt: TGTGCCACCAGCAGAGATCGAAGAGTATTCCAAGAGACCCAGTACTTC; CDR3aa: CATSRDRRVFQETQYF
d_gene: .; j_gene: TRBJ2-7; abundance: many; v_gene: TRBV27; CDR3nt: TGTGCCAGCAGTTTACATCCAAGGGGCTACGAGCAGTACTTC; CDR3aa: CASSLHPRGYEQYF
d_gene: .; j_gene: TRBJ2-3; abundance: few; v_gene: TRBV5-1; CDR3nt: TGCGCCAGCAGCTCTCAACGGACAGATACGCAGTATTTT; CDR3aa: CASSSQRTDTQYF
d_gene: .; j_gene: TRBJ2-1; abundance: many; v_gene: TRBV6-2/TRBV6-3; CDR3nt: TGTGCCAGCAGTTTTTGGGGAGTTGGAGGGGCCTACAATGAGCAGTTCTTC; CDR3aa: CASSFWGVGGAYNEQFF
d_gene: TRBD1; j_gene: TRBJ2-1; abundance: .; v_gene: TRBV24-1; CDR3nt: TGTGCCACCAGTGATTCCGGGACAGGGGCGCAAAAGCAGTTCTTC; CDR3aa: CATSDSGTGAQKQFF
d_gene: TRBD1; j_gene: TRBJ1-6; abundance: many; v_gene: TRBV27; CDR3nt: TGTGCCAGCAGTTCACCCCCCGGGACAGGGCGCAATTCACCCCTCCACTTT; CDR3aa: CASSSPPGTGRNSPLHF
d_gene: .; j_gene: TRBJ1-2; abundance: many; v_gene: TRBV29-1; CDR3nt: TGCAGCGTCCCGGGGGGGAGCCGTAACTATGGCTACACCTTC; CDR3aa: CSVPGGSRNYGYTF
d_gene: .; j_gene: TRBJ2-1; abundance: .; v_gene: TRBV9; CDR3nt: TGTGCCAGCAGCGTAGGGGACCACACCACCAATGAGCAGTTCTTC; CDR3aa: CASSVGDHTTNEQFF
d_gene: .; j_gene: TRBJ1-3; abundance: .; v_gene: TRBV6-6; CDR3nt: TGTGCCAGCAGCTCCGATGGAAACACCATATATTTT; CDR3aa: CASSSDGNTIYF
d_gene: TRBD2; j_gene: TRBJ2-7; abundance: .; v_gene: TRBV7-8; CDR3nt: TGTGCCAGCAGCTTGCTCGCGACTAGCGGGACCTACGAGCAGTACTTC; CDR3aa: CASSLLATSGTYEQYF
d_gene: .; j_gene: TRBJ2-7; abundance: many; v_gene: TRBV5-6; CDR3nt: TGTGCCAGCAGGCTTGTAGGCGGTTCGGGGGAGCAGTACTTC; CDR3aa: CASRLVGGSGEQYF
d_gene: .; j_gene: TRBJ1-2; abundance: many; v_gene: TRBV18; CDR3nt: TGTGCCAGCTCACCTCCCGGGACGGCCGATATAAACTATGGCTACACCTTC; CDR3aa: CASSPPGTADINYGYTF
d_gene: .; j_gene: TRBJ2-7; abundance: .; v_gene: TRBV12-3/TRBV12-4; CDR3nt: TGTGCCAGCAGCTTCGGACCCGAGCAGTACTTC; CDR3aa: CASSFGPEQYF
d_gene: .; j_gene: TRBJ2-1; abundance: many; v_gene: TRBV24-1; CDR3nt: TGTGCCACCAGTGATCTGCCCCTCAATGAGCAGTTCTTC; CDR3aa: CATSDLPLNEQFF
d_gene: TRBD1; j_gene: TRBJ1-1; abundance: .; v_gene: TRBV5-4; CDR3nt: TGTGCCAGCAGCTTGGACAGGGGTTCGAACACTGAAGCTTTCTTT; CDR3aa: CASSLDRGSNTEAFF
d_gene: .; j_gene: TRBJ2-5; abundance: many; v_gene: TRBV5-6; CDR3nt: TGTGCCAGCAGTTTAGGGATAAGCCAAGAGACCCAGTACTTC; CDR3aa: CASSLGISQETQYF
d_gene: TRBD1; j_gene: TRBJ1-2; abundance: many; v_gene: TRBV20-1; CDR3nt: TGCAGTGTCGGGACAGACTATGGCTACACCTTC; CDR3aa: CSVGTDYGYTF
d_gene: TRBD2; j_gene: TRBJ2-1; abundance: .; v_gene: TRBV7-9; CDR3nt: TGTGCCAGCAGCTTGGCTAGCGGATCACTGATAGATGAGCAGTTCTTC; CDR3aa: CASSLASGSLIDEQFF
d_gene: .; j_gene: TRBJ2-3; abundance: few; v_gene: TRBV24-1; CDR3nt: TGTGCCACCTCTGGAGGAGCGGATACGCAGTATTTT; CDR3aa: CATSGGADTQYF
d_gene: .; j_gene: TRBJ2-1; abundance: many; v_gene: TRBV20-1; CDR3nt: TGCAGTGCTCCCTCGGAGGGTGGGGATCTCAATGAGCAGTTCTTC; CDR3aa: CSAPSEGGDLNEQFF